Presented here are 9 T cell receptor beta chains from one specimen sequenced in a study of blood T cell repertoires in COVID-19. Data came from immunoSEQ multiplex PCR; TCRdb stores just in-frame clones and leaves some out. Counted here are 140,000 or so clones, over 70% occurring once; the ten biggest clones make up approximately 10%. Sequencing was performed on peripheral blood. Receptors originate from a man aged 55 to 69 with active or convalescent COVID-19.

The V gene is TRBV5-1, the J gene TRBJ2-2; TRBD1 aligns across 9 bases. The CDR3 sequence is 15 residues long. V dropped 4 bases and J dropped 8; count of bases not matched to a gene: 9. Germline V gives CDR1 SGHRS, CDR2 YFSETQ. CDR3 in DNA: TGCGCCAGCAGCACAACGACAGGGGGAAGTGGGGAGCTGTTTTTT. Translation gives CASSTTTGGSGELFF. Together with reference TRBV5-1 and TRBJ2-2, the CDR3 gives the full variable domain: KAGVTQTPRYLIKTRGQQVTLSCSPISGHRSVSWYQQTPGQGLQFLFEYFSETQRNKGNFPGRFSGRQFSNSRSEMNVSTLELGDSALYLCASSTTTGGSGELFFGEGSRLTVL.

The rearrangement uses TRBV2 and TRBJ2-4, with 7 bases that match TRBD2. CDR1 SNHLY and CDR2 FYNNEI come from the germline V gene. V was pared by 7 bases and J by 9 bases, with 9 bases of the junction left unmatched. This CDR3 comprises 13 residues. The CDR3 loop is CASNGRTSPIQYF. Written as DNA, the CDR3 is TGTGCCAGCAACGGCCGGACTAGTCCCATTCAGTACTTC.

The chain is built from TRBV7-9 and TRBJ2-7, with D possibly TRBD2 on 5 matching bases. The CDR3 runs to 15 residues. CDR1 and CDR2 (germline): SEHNR, FQNEAQ (reference sequence). V was cut by 5 bases and J by 1 base, with 15 bases left in between. For the CDR3, the DNA is TGTGCCAGCAGCCACCGGACTGCCAAATCCTACGAGCAGTACTTC. Protein: CASSHRTAKSYEQYF.

The J gene is TRBJ1-5, the V gene TRBV24-1; D gene unclear. Per germline, CDR1 KGHDR and CDR2 SFDVKD. V was shortened by 4 bases and J by 3 bases, with 9 bases between the two germline ends. The CDR3 is made up of 14 amino acids. The CDR3 DNA follows: TGTGCCACCAGTGAAGGACTCACCAATCAGCCCCAGCATTTT. This sequence encodes CATSEGLTNQPQHF.

V gene TRBV6-5 combines with J gene TRBJ2-1, with 11 bases aligning to TRBD1. Germline V gives CDR1 MNHEY, CDR2 SVGAGI. CDR3 size: 13 residues. With 6 bases clipped from V and 7 bases from J, the junction kept 2 bases outside the gene matches. CDR3 in DNA: TGTGCCAGCAGAGGGACAGGGGGAAATGAGCAGTTCTTC. Its translation: CASRGTGGNEQFF.

The V call is TRBV7-8, the J call TRBJ1-6, with TRBD1 matching over 8 bases. Losses at the gene ends were 3 bases for V and 7 bases for J; bases not matched to a gene: 5. CDR1 and CDR2 (germline): SGHVS, FQNEAQ. The CDR3 is 15 amino acids. The CDR3 sequence is CASSFSGTGNSPLHF. DNA of the CDR3: TGTGCCAGCAGCTTCAGCGGGACAGGCAATTCACCCCTCCACTTT.

The V and J genes are TRBV27 and TRBJ1-5; D might be TRBD1 (5 bases). The V gene's germline CDR1 is MNHEY and CDR2 SMNVEV (reference sequence). V was shortened by 6 bases and J by 4 bases, with 22 bases between the two germline ends. This CDR3 is 17 amino acids long. Here the CDR3 DNA reads TGTGCCAGCAGATCTTTAAGCCGAGGGACTGATAATCAGCCCCAGCATTTT. Residues: CASRSLSRGTDNQPQHF.

This chain connects TRBV28 to TRBJ1-1, with 10 bases aligning to TRBD1. V dropped 4 bases and J dropped 6; count of bases not matched to a gene: 5. This CDR3 region has 14 residues. CDR1 MDHEN and CDR2 SYDVKM come from the germline V gene. This CDR3 is CASSSWDRGSEAFF. The CDR3 DNA follows: TGTGCCAGCAGTTCCTGGGACAGGGGATCTGAAGCTTTCTTT.

The rearrangement uses TRBV14 and TRBJ1-1; TRBD1 matches 7 bases. V lost 1 base and J lost 11; bases outside the gene matches: 7. Per germline, CDR1 SGHDN and CDR2 FVKESK. This CDR3 spans 13 amino acids. The CDR3 loop reads CASSQAPQGKAFF. As DNA, the CDR3 is TGTGCCAGCAGCCAAGCCCCACAGGGGAAGGCTTTCTTT.